This is a list of T cell receptor beta chains from one sample in a study of shared clonotypes between healthy human individuals. Some clones are missing from TCRdb's copy, which holds only in-frame ones; the method was immunoSEQ multiplex PCR. The data show around 370,000 clones, roughly 96% seen once. Sequences were obtained from memory CD8+ T cells sorted from blood. All receptors come from a man in his thirties or forties in good health. Both conserved end residues are part of each CDR3. D genes are given only for firm matches. Not all rows give a size; the values are once, few, many and, for expanded clones, a class.

TRBV28	TRBJ2-3	TRBD2	-	TGTGCCAGCAGCCAAGCGGGGGAGGACACAGATACGCAGTATTTT	CASSQAGEDTDTQYF
TRBV4-2	TRBJ2-3	TRBD2	-	TGTGCCAGCAGCCAAGAGGAGGCTATAGCGGGGGGGGATACGCAGTATTTT	CASSQEEAIAGGDTQYF
TRBV18	TRBJ2-1	TRBD2	-	TGTGCCAGCTCACAGGCTAGCGGGAGCTATGGTGAGCAGTTCTTC	CASSQASGSYGEQFF
TRBV28	TRBJ1-5	-	once	TGTACCAGCAGTCCACCTACAGGGATGTCCCAGCATTTT	CTSSPPTGMSQHF
TRBV23-1	TRBJ2-3	-	-	TGCGCCAGGCCAACGGTCGACAGGATCGCAGATACGCAGTATTTT	CARPTVDRIADTQYF
TRBV7-9	TRBJ1-1	-	-	TGTGCCAGCAGCGCTACTGGGAACACTGAAGCTTTCTTT	CASSATGNTEAFF
TRBV2	TRBJ2-3	TRBD2	-	TGTGCCAGCAGTGAAACCGGCACTAGCGTGACAGATACGCAGTATTTT	CASSETGTSVTDTQYF
TRBV4-2	TRBJ1-4	-	-	TGTGCCAGCAGCCAAGAATCCCAAACTAATGAAAAACTGTTTTTT	CASSQESQTNEKLFF
TRBV5-1	TRBJ2-7	-	-	TGCGCCAGCAGCTTGGCGGGAGAGGCCTACGAGCAGTACTTC	CASSLAGEAYEQYF
TRBV5-1	TRBJ1-2	-	-	TGCGCCCACGGCGATGGCTACACCTTC	CAHGDGYTF
TRBV5-6	TRBJ2-4	TRBD1	-	TGTGCCAGCAGCTTGGGGGACAGGGGGCCCAAAAACATTCAGTACTTC	CASSLGDRGPKNIQYF
TRBV7-3	TRBJ2-5	TRBD2	-	TGTGCCAGCAGCTTAATCCCGGGAGGGGCCCAAGAGACCCAGTACTTC	CASSLIPGGAQETQYF
TRBV7-6	TRBJ2-1	-	-	TGTGCCAGCAGCTTATTAGGGGTAGGCAATGAGCAGTTCTTC	CASSLLGVGNEQFF
TRBV25-1	TRBJ2-6	-	-	TGTGCCAGCAGTGAATATCCGGTTGGCTCTGGGGCCAACGTCCTGACTTTC	CASSEYPVGSGANVLTF
TRBV20-1	TRBJ2-7	-	once	TGCAGTGCTAGAGACAGGGAGCAGTACTTC	CSARDREQYF
TRBV2	TRBJ1-2	TRBD1	-	TGTGCCAGCAACAAGGCGGACAGGATGGGAACTAACTATGGCTACACCTTC	CASNKADRMGTNYGYTF
TRBV10-3	TRBJ2-1	TRBD1	-	TGTGCCATCAGTGAGTCGATGGGGACAGGTGGGAATGAGCAGTTCTTC	CAISESMGTGGNEQFF
TRBV20-1	TRBJ2-1	-	-	TGCAGTTGGGGTAGAAACAATGAGCAGTTCTTC	CSWGRNNEQFF
TRBV4-1	TRBJ2-7	TRBD2	-	TGCGCCAGCAGCCGGGGACTAGCGGGTTCCTACGAGCAGTACTTC	CASSRGLAGSYEQYF
TRBV4-1	TRBJ2-7	TRBD2	-	TGCGCCAGCAGCCAAGTGGAACTAGCGGGAGACGAGCAGTACTTC	CASSQVELAGDEQYF
TRBV20-1	TRBJ2-1	-	-	TGCAGTGCTAGAGATTACAATGAGCAGTTCTTC	CSARDYNEQFF
TRBV19	TRBJ2-2	TRBD2	-	TGTGCCAGTAGTATAGTAGGCGGGAGTGTTAACGGGGAGCTGTTTTTT	CASSIVGGSVNGELFF
TRBV29-1	TRBJ2-1	-	-	TGCAGCGTTGCTCGGGACCAACATTACAATGAGCAGTTCTTC	CSVARDQHYNEQFF
TRBV4-2	TRBJ2-2	-	-	TGTGCCAGCAGCCAAGAATCCGCCCTGGGGGGCGGGGAGCTGTTTTTT	CASSQESALGGGELFF
TRBV11-2	TRBJ1-3	-	-	TGTGCCAGCAGCCCCTTCAACAGGGCCGGAAACACCATATATTTT	CASSPFNRAGNTIYF
TRBV14	TRBJ2-1	-	-	TGTGTCAGCAGCCAAGTTTTCCCCCTTTACAATGAGCAGTTCTTC	CVSSQVFPLYNEQFF
TRBV2	TRBJ2-7	TRBD2	-	TGTGCCAGCATCTACCGGGACTATCACTACGAGCAGTACTTC	CASIYRDYHYEQYF
TRBV29-1	TRBJ2-2	-	-	TGCAGCGTTGTGGGCCTAGCAGACACCGGGGAGCTGTTTTTT	CSVVGLADTGELFF
TRBV12-5	TRBJ2-7	TRBD1	-	TGTGCTAGTGGTTGGTACCGGGACAGTTTCTCCTACGAGCAGTACTTC	CASGWYRDSFSYEQYF
TRBV28	TRBJ2-1	TRBD2	-	TGTGCCAGCAGTTCAACCTTTAGCGGGAGGTCATGGGTAAAGAATGAGCAGTTCTTC	CASSSTFSGRSWVKNEQFF
TRBV30	TRBJ2-1	-	-	TGTGCCTGGAGCGTAAGGGCCGAGCACTTCTTC	CAWSVRAEHFF
TRBV5-1	TRBJ2-7	-	-	TGCGCCAGCAGCTTGGAGGAACAGGACGAGCAGTACTTC	CASSLEEQDEQYF
TRBV5-1	TRBJ1-1	-	-	TGCGCCAGCAGCTTGTTTGGTGACACTGAAGCTTTCTTT	CASSLFGDTEAFF
TRBV5-1	TRBJ2-1	-	-	TGCGCCAGCAATCCACCCGAAGCGGCTCCGAATGAGCAGTTCTTC	CASNPPEAAPNEQFF